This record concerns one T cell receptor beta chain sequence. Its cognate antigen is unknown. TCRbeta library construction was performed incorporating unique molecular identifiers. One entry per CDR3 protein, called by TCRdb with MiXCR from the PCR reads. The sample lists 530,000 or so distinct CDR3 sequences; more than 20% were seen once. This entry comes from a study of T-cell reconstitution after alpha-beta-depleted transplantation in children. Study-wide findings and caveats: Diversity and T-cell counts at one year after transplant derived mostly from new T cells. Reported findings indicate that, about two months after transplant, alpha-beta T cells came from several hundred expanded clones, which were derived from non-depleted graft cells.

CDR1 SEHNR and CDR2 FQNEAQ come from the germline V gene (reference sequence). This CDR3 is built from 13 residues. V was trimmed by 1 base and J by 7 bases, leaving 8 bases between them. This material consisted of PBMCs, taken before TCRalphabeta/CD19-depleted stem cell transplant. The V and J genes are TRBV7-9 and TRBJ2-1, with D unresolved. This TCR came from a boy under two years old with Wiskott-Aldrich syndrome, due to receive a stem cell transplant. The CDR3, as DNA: TGTGCCAGCAGCTTAGACGTGGGGAATGAGCAGTTCTTC. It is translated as CASSLDVGNEQFF.